Below, 20 T cell receptor beta chains from the same sample are listed, as sequenced in a study of cytomegalovirus exposure and HLA in healthy donors. PCR amplification relied on 60 Vbeta primers (plus 13 Jbeta primers). TCRdb's table, derived via immunoSEQ multiplex PCR, lists solely in-frame clones and lacks some. The data show under 200,000 clones, with 80% seen just once and about 5% held by the top ten. The sample comprised PBMCs. The receptors derive from a woman between 45 and 60 years old in good health and CMV-seropositive.

The J gene is TRBJ1-2, the V gene TRBV4-3, with 9 bases that match TRBD1. The CDR3 loop spans 15 amino acids. V lost 0 bases to trimming and J lost 5 bases; unmatched junction nucleotides: 4. CDR1 is LGHNA and CDR2 is YSLEER in the germline V gene. This CDR3 is CASSQDPGQGYGYTF. The CDR3 DNA reads as TGCGCCAGCAGCCAAGACCCGGGACAGGGTTATGGCTACACCTTC.

The chain joins TRBV18 to TRBJ1-1, with 7 bases aligning to TRBD1. Germline trimming cut 2 bases from V and 2 bases from J; bases unmatched to any gene: 5. The V gene's germline CDR1 is KGHSH and CDR2 LQKENI. The CDR3 consists of 15 residues. The CDR3 sequence is CASSPFRQGNTEAFF. The CDR3 region has the DNA TGTGCCAGCTCACCATTTCGACAGGGTAACACTGAAGCTTTCTTT. The variable domain in full, completed from reference TRBV18 and TRBJ1-1, reads NAGVMQNPRHLVRRRGQEARLRCSPMKGHSHVYWYRQLPEEGLKFMVYLQKENIIDESGMPKERFSAEFPKEGPSILRIQQVVRGDSAAYFCASSPFRQGNTEAFFGQGTRLTVV.

The rearrangement uses TRBV18 and TRBJ1-1, with TRBD1 matching over 8 bases. This CDR3 is 16 amino acids long. CDR1 is KGHSH and CDR2 is LQKENI in the germline V gene. The trim removed 4 bases at V and 4 bases at J, leaving 11 bases unmatched. CDR3 loop: CASSRNSGGLFTEAFF. In nucleotides, the CDR3 is TGTGCCAGCTCACGAAATTCAGGGGGCCTCTTCACTGAAGCTTTCTTT. Based on the CDR3 plus reference TRBV18 and TRBJ1-1, the full variable domain is NAGVMQNPRHLVRRRGQEARLRCSPMKGHSHVYWYRQLPEEGLKFMVYLQKENIIDESGMPKERFSAEFPKEGPSILRIQQVVRGDSAAYFCASSRNSGGLFTEAFFGQGTRLTVV.

The CDR3 nucleotides are TGTGCCAGCAGTGGACAATTAGCTGAAGCTTTCTTT. It encodes CASSGQLAEAFF. The chain carries TRBV2 and TRBJ1-1; no reliable D call. Trimming removed 4 bases from V and 6 bases from J, with 9 bases in between. Germline assignment: CDR1 SNHLY and CDR2 FYNNEI. CDR3 length equals 12 residues.

The chain links TRBV28 to TRBJ1-1; 8 positions agree with TRBD1. This CDR3 comprises 15 residues. Looked up from germline, CDR1 is MDHEN and CDR2 is SYDVKM. V was clipped by 6 bases and J by 5 bases; unmatched bases: 11. In nucleotides, the CDR3 is TGTGCCAGCAGGCCCCCGACAGGGGTTGAGACTGAAGCTTTCTTT. Protein: CASRPPTGVETEAFF.

This chain connects TRBV27 to TRBJ1-2; D is unresolved. The CDR3 extends over 15 amino acids. With 3 bases removed from V and 0 bases from J, the gap between germline ends came to 11 bases. CDR1 is MNHEY and CDR2 is SMNVEV in the germline V gene (reference sequence). CDR3 sequence reads: CASSLRPIANYGYTF. CDR3 nucleotides: TGTGCCAGCAGTTTGAGGCCGATAGCTAACTATGGCTACACCTTC.

This chain joins TRBV25-1 and TRBJ2-7; tentatively, D is TRBD1 (5 bases). In germline, CDR1 is MGHDK, CDR2 SYGVNS. The CDR3 is 11 amino acids. V was pared by 8 bases and J by 6 bases, with 11 bases between. CDR3 residues: CASRYQGEQYF. Written as DNA, the CDR3 is TGTGCCAGCCGATACCAGGGCGAGCAGTACTTC.

The V gene is TRBV4-3, the J gene TRBJ2-7; a weak D match, TRBD1 (6 bases). The V end lost 1 base, the J end lost 5 bases, and 18 bases lay between the germline ends. The CDR3 spans 16 residues. Germline lookup yields CDR1 LGHNA and CDR2 YSLEER. The CDR3 protein is CASSQVVRGSRDEQYF. The CDR3 bases are TGCGCCAGCAGCCAAGTTGTAAGGGGGAGCAGAGACGAGCAGTACTTC.

This clone was detected only once. The chain joins TRBV5-1 to TRBJ2-5; a weak D match, TRBD1 (6 bases). The DNA end lines up better with TRBJ2-7; the J call may be wrong. The CDR3 sequence is 15 residues long. The germline V gene encodes CDR1 SGHRS and CDR2 YFSETQ. In DNA, the CDR3 is TGCGCCAGCAGCCCCCGACAGGATAGCTCCTACGAGCAGTACTTC. Its translation: CASSPRQDSSYEQYF.

Here the CDR3 reads CASSPSGLEQFF. In DNA form, the CDR3 reads TGTGCCAGCAGCCCCAGCGGATTGGAGCAGTTCTTC. V usage is TRBV7-3 and J usage is TRBJ2-1, with D maybe TRBD2 (5 bases). Germline V CDR1 and CDR2: SGHTA, FQGTGA. The length of the CDR3 is 12 residues. V gave up 5 bases and J gave up 10 bases, with 12 bases separating them.

This chain connects TRBV28 to TRBJ2-6; no firm D call. The CDR3 is made up of 18 amino acids. In germline, CDR1 is MDHEN, CDR2 SYDVKM. Trimming left V 1 base short and J 0 bases short, with 13 bases between. CDR3 sequence (DNA): TGTGCCAGCAGTTTATCCCCCTCTTCACTCTCTGGGGCCAACGTCCTGACTTTC. Protein: CASSLSPSSLSGANVLTF.

The chain recombines TRBV4-2 with TRBJ2-2; D might be TRBD2 (6 bases). The CDR3 length is 15 residues. The V end lost 0 bases, the J end lost 5 bases, and 10 bases lay between the germline ends. CDR1 and CDR2 (germline): LGHNA, YNFKEQ. The CDR3 loop is CASSQDALATGELFF. The CDR3 DNA is TGTGCCAGCAGCCAAGACGCTCTAGCGACCGGGGAGCTGTTTTTT.

CDR3 amino acids: CASSLGRSSYEQYF. DNA of the CDR3: TGTGCCAGCAGCTTGGGACGGAGCTCCTACGAGCAGTACTTC. This sequence joins TRBV5-4 and TRBJ2-7; D is unresolved. Germline CDR1 is SGHNT and CDR2 is YYREEE (reference sequence). V lost 0 bases and J 0 bases, leaving 7 bases between the germline ends. This CDR3 has 14 residues.

This clone was seen only a few times. V gene TRBV7-8 combines with J gene TRBJ1-1; the match to TRBD1 covers 7 bases. Germline loops: CDR1 SGHVS, CDR2 FQNEAQ. CDR3 length: 14 residues. The J segment lost 1 base and the V segment lost 3 bases, leaving 2 bases of the junction unmatched. CDR3 loop: CASSLQGGNTEAFF. CDR3 DNA: TGTGCCAGCAGCTTGCAGGGGGGGAACACTGAAGCTTTCTTT.

The CDR3: CASSRLTGGFSEQYF. For the CDR3, the DNA is TGCGCCAGCAGCCGATTGACAGGGGGCTTCTCCGAGCAGTACTTC. The chain joins TRBV4-3 to TRBJ2-7; 10 nucleotides line up with TRBD1. The V segment lost 4 bases and the J segment 6 bases; nucleotides outside the gene matches: 9. The CDR3 loop spans 15 amino acids. Looked up from germline, CDR1 is LGHNA and CDR2 is YSLEER.

The genes are TRBV2 and TRBJ2-7, with a tentative D call TRBD2 (5 bases). The CDR3 is 14 amino acids. V shed 7 bases and J shed 0 bases, with 13 bases lying between them. Germline V CDR1 and CDR2: SNHLY, FYNNEI. Here the CDR3 reads CASISGVSSYEQYF. The CDR3 DNA reads as TGTGCCAGCATTTCCGGGGTAAGCTCCTACGAGCAGTACTTC.

V usage is TRBV7-2 and J usage is TRBJ2-7; D unresolved. CDR3 length: 13 amino acids. V was pared by 1 base and J by 9 bases, with 13 bases between. CDR1 is SGHTA and CDR2 is FQGNSA in the germline V gene. The CDR3 is CASSLEGAFAQYF. As DNA, the CDR3 is TGTGCCAGCAGCTTAGAAGGAGCTTTCGCGCAGTACTTC.

This chain uses TRBV19 with TRBJ1-3; a possible D gene is TRBD1 (5 bases). Germline CDR1 LNHDA, CDR2 SQIVND (reference sequence). This CDR3 region has 15 residues. Trimming left V 3 bases short and J 4 bases short, with 13 bases between. This chain's CDR3 is CASSMTQGFGNTIYF. As DNA, the CDR3 is TGTGCCAGTAGTATGACCCAGGGCTTCGGAAACACCATATATTTT.

The chain joins TRBV19 to TRBJ2-7; 12 positions match TRBD1. CDR1 is LNHDA, CDR2 SQIVND, per germline (reference sequence). V was pared by 6 bases and J by 5 bases, with 14 bases of the junction left unmatched. CDR3 size: 17 residues. CDR3 region: CASRRGTGGFGGHEQYF. The CDR3 nucleotides read TGTGCCAGTAGACGCGGGACAGGGGGCTTTGGGGGGCACGAGCAGTACTTC.

This chain connects TRBV7-2 to TRBJ2-7, with 8 bases that match TRBD2. The CDR3 totals 13 residues. V lost 8 bases, J lost 4 bases, and 7 bases stayed unmatched. Germline CDR1 and CDR2: SGHTA and FQGNSA. In DNA form, the CDR3 reads TGTGCCAGCGCCAGCGGGAGTCTGTACGAGCAGTACTTC. Amino acids: CASASGSLYEQYF.